This paragraph covers one TCR beta chain sequence. Its antigen remains unidentified. Naive CD8 cells lacked CD45RO, underwent positive selection for CCR7 and left out terminally differentiated effector memory CD45RA+ cells. The authors split each subset's genomic DNA evenly across several immunoSEQ plates. Here immunoSEQ multiplex PCR was the method, and the copy in TCRdb shows in-frame clones only, minus some. The data contain around 1.9 million clones, about 93% of them singletons. The sample is drawn from a study of shared clonotypes between healthy human individuals. Study results and limitations: Blood was the only sampled material, and tissue repertoires likely differ.

V was pared by 8 bases and J by 1 base, with 13 bases between. The CDR3 contains 14 residues. The germline V gene encodes CDR1 MNHEY and CDR2 SVGAGI. Specimen: naive CD8+ T cells from PBMCs. The origin of this receptor is a man aged 18-30 years in good health. Some clones in this sample may be carry-over from other donors' samples. The chain is built from TRBV6-5 and TRBJ2-3, with TRBD1 as a possible D gene (6 bases). CDR3: CASGNRVGTDTQYF. CDR3 sequence (DNA): TGTGCCAGCGGGAACAGGGTGGGCACAGATACGCAGTATTTT.